A single sample is the source of the 9 T cell receptor beta chains below, sequenced in a study of T cells after yellow fever vaccination. TCRdb reprocessed the 5' RACE reads via MiXCR and lists one record per CDR3 protein. The sample has approximately 260,000 distinct CDR3 sequences; 10% to 15% are singletons. Sequencing used CD4+ T cells sorted from PBMCs, obtained 45 days after the yellow fever booster vaccination. These receptors were obtained from a man aged 25 to 45 who received the YFV17D yellow fever vaccine.

This chain joins TRBV7-9 and TRBJ2-1; 12 bases map to TRBD2. With V trimmed by 4 bases and J by 9 bases, 10 bases remained unmatched. Germline CDR1 SEHNR, CDR2 FQNEAQ (reference sequence). The CDR3 has 16 amino acids. The CDR3 loop reads CASSSGGTSGFSEQFF. CDR3 DNA: TGTGCCAGCAGCTCCGGTGGGACTAGCGGGTTCAGTGAGCAGTTCTTC.

In its sample, this clonotype was seen a few times. The V gene is TRBV20-1, the J gene TRBJ2-3, with D tentatively TRBD2 (5 bases). The CDR3 runs to 15 residues. Germline lookup yields CDR1 DFQATT and CDR2 SNEGSKA (reference sequence). As DNA, the CDR3 is TGCAGGGGGTCAGGAGGACGGGGAGCGGCAGATACGCAGTATTTT. Protein product: CRGSGGRGAADTQYF.

The chain combines TRBV5-1 with TRBJ2-1; TRBD1 matches at 10 bases. Looked up from germline, CDR1 is SGHRS and CDR2 is YFSETQ. This CDR3 spans 17 amino acids. The V gene end was trimmed by 3 bases and the J gene end by 1 base; junction bases not matched to a gene: 7. The CDR3, as DNA: TGCGCCAGCAGCTCAGGGACAGGGGAAAGGTCCTACAATGAGCAGTTCTTC. This sequence encodes CASSSGTGERSYNEQFF.

This clonotype was recorded a few times. This chain links TRBV5-5 with TRBJ2-5; D remains ambiguous. There are 14 residues in the CDR3. V was trimmed by 1 base and J by 7 bases, leaving 14 bases between them. Germline-derived CDR1 and CDR2 are SGHKS and YYEKEE (reference sequence). CDR3 amino acids: CASSLRQDRGTQYF. CDR3 DNA sequence: TGTGCCAGCAGCTTGAGGCAGGATCGCGGGACCCAGTACTTC.

This clonotype was found a few times. The chain uses TRBV27 and TRBJ1-6, with D possibly TRBD1 on 5 matching bases. Trimming shortened V by 6 bases and J by 4 bases, and 16 bases separated the two germline ends. Germline V gene data show CDR1 as MNHEY and CDR2 as SMNVEV (reference sequence). This CDR3 has 16 residues. The CDR3 here is CASRNRKGNYNSPLHF. The CDR3 DNA follows: TGTGCCAGCAGAAACAGGAAAGGGAATTATAATTCACCCCTCCACTTT.

V usage is TRBV5-6 and J usage is TRBJ1-2, with D unresolved. This CDR3 region has 14 residues. CDR1 and CDR2 from the germline V gene are SGHDT and YYEEEE. V lost 1 base and J lost 4, with 11 bases in between. The CDR3 reads CASSLKWAAYGYTF. For the CDR3, the DNA is TGTGCCAGCAGCTTGAAGTGGGCAGCCTATGGCTACACCTTC.

This clonotype was seen many times. This chain connects TRBV5-1 to TRBJ2-1; possible D gene TRBD1, 6 bases. V was clipped by 2 bases and J by 7 bases, with 7 bases between them. Germline CDR1 SGHRS, CDR2 YFSETQ. The CDR3 covers 12 residues. The CDR3 protein is CASSLGQNEQFF. CDR3 DNA sequence: TGCGCCAGCAGCTTAGGACAGAATGAGCAGTTCTTC.

This clonotype was seen a handful of times. This sequence joins TRBV29-1 and TRBJ2-7; 10 nucleotides line up with TRBD1. V lost 5 bases, J lost 2 bases, and 6 bases stayed unmatched. Germline CDR1 reads SQVTM; CDR2 reads ANQGSEA. This CDR3 region has 14 residues. The DNA of the CDR3 is TGCAGCGTTAAAAAGGGGACAGGGGCCTACGAGCAGTACTTC. This sequence encodes CSVKKGTGAYEQYF.

This clonotype occurred a few times. The chain recombines TRBV6-1 with TRBJ1-4; possibly TRBD1 for D (5 bases). The CDR3 has 13 residues. Trimming removed 4 bases from V and 7 bases from J, with 10 bases in between. Germline CDR1 is MNHNS and CDR2 is SASEGT. CDR3 DNA sequence: TGTGCCAGCAGTGTTGGGACCGCTGAAAAACTGTTTTTT. It specifies CASSVGTAEKLFF.